These T cell receptor beta chains were read from a single sample in a study of early T cells in non-severe SARS-CoV-2 infection. TCRdb reprocessed the 5' RACE reads with MiXCR, giving one entry per CDR3 protein. The sample shows tens of thousands of distinct CDR3 sequences, under 15% of them seen only once. The sample was whole blood, taken at baseline. The source of these receptors is an adult who was a healthcare worker with PCR-confirmed SARS-CoV-2 infection or an uninfected control (not recorded which). Each CDR3 is given with its conserved first and last residue. The D gene is left open where the match is weak. For some rows the clone size is stated as once, few or many, or as a class when expanded; others skip it.

CDR3nt: TGTGCCAGCAGTTTGGCGGGCCCCGGGGGAGGCATTCAGTACTTC
CDR3aa: CASSLAGPGGGIQYF
v_gene: TRBV28
j_gene: TRBJ2-4
abundance: few
d_gene: NA

CDR3nt: TGTGCCAGCAAATCCTACCGGGACTCGCAGTTCTTC
CDR3aa: CASKSYRDSQFF
v_gene: TRBV7-6
j_gene: TRBJ2-1
abundance: few
d_gene: NA

CDR3nt: TGTGCCAGCAGCACGGGGAGCAATCAGCCCCAGCATTTT
CDR3aa: CASSTGSNQPQHF
v_gene: TRBV5-8
j_gene: TRBJ1-5
abundance: many
d_gene: NA

CDR3nt: TGTGCCAGCAGCTTAATATCAATCTACGAGCAGTACTTC
CDR3aa: CASSLISIYEQYF
v_gene: TRBV11-2
j_gene: TRBJ2-7
abundance: many
d_gene: NA

CDR3nt: TGTGCCAGCAGTTTACGTGGGACCGACACCGGGGAGCTGTTTTTT
CDR3aa: CASSLRGTDTGELFF
v_gene: TRBV12-3/TRBV12-4
j_gene: TRBJ2-2
abundance: NA
d_gene: NA

CDR3nt: TGTGCCAGCAGCCGCGACAGGGGGCGCGGTGAGCAGTACTTC
CDR3aa: CASSRDRGRGEQYF
v_gene: TRBV6-5
j_gene: TRBJ2-7
abundance: many
d_gene: TRBD1

CDR3nt: TGTGCCAGCAGCAGAGCCGGGACAGGGGGCTACGAGCAGTACTTC
CDR3aa: CASSRAGTGGYEQYF
v_gene: TRBV11-2
j_gene: TRBJ2-7
abundance: few
d_gene: TRBD1

CDR3nt: TGTGTCAGCAATCAGGCAGATACGCAGTATTTT
CDR3aa: CVSNQADTQYF
v_gene: TRBV5-6
j_gene: TRBJ2-3
abundance: NA
d_gene: NA

CDR3nt: TGTGCCATCACCGGGACGGACTATGGCTACACCTTC
CDR3aa: CAITGTDYGYTF
v_gene: TRBV10-3
j_gene: TRBJ1-2
abundance: few
d_gene: NA

CDR3nt: TGTGCCAGCAGCAACCGGGGGGGAGGAAGTTCACCCCTCCACTTT
CDR3aa: CASSNRGGGSSPLHF
v_gene: TRBV21-1
j_gene: TRBJ1-6
abundance: NA
d_gene: NA

CDR3nt: TGTGCCAGCAGCTTAGCAGCCGGGTACAATGAGCAGTTCTTC
CDR3aa: CASSLAAGYNEQFF
v_gene: TRBV7-8
j_gene: TRBJ2-1
abundance: NA
d_gene: NA

CDR3nt: TGTGCCAGCAGGGGGGATATGAACACTGAAGCTTTCTTT
CDR3aa: CASRGDMNTEAFF
v_gene: TRBV12-3/TRBV12-4
j_gene: TRBJ1-1
abundance: few
d_gene: NA

CDR3nt: TGTGCCAGCAGAAGAAACGTGAAAGCTTTCTTT
CDR3aa: CASRRNVKAFF
v_gene: TRBV6-6
j_gene: TRBJ1-1
abundance: NA
d_gene: NA

CDR3nt: TGTGCCAGCTCGCCGGGACTAGCGTTCTACGAGCAGTACTTC
CDR3aa: CASSPGLAFYEQYF
v_gene: TRBV18
j_gene: TRBJ2-7
abundance: many
d_gene: TRBD2

CDR3nt: TGTGCCAGCAGCTCCACGCTCGGGACAGAAAGCTCCTACGAGCAGTACTTC
CDR3aa: CASSSTLGTESSYEQYF
v_gene: TRBV13
j_gene: TRBJ2-7
abundance: few
d_gene: TRBD1

CDR3nt: TGTGCCAGCAGCGTTCGGCAGGGAACCGGGGAGCTGTTTTTT
CDR3aa: CASSVRQGTGELFF
v_gene: TRBV5-5
j_gene: TRBJ2-2
abundance: few
d_gene: NA

CDR3nt: TGTGCCAGCAGGTGGGACAGGGGCTATGGCTACACCTTC
CDR3aa: CASRWDRGYGYTF
v_gene: TRBV12-3/TRBV12-4
j_gene: TRBJ1-2
abundance: many
d_gene: TRBD1

CDR3nt: TGTGCCAGCCACCTAAACGCAGGAGAGCAGTACTTC
CDR3aa: CASHLNAGEQYF
v_gene: TRBV11-2
j_gene: TRBJ2-7
abundance: few
d_gene: NA

CDR3nt: TGTGCCAGCAGCTTCTTCCAGAGCCAAGAGACCCAGTACTTC
CDR3aa: CASSFFQSQETQYF
v_gene: TRBV11-2
j_gene: TRBJ2-5
abundance: few
d_gene: NA

CDR3nt: TGCGCCAGCGTGGGGTCCCGACTAGCGGGGGACCACAATGAGCAGTTCTTC
CDR3aa: CASVGSRLAGDHNEQFF
v_gene: TRBV10-2
j_gene: TRBJ2-1
abundance: many
d_gene: TRBD2

CDR3nt: TGTGCCAGCAGTTACGGGTTGGGTAAAGCCTACGAGCAGTACTTC
CDR3aa: CASSYGLGKAYEQYF
v_gene: TRBV6-5
j_gene: TRBJ2-7
abundance: many
d_gene: NA

CDR3nt: TGTGCCAGCAGTCCGGGACAGGGGGCTGGGTCACCCCTCCACTTT
CDR3aa: CASSPGQGAGSPLHF
v_gene: TRBV27
j_gene: TRBJ1-6
abundance: few
d_gene: TRBD1

CDR3nt: TGCGCCAGCAGCTTGGACAGTAACTGGGGCTACACCTTC
CDR3aa: CASSLDSNWGYTF
v_gene: TRBV5-1
j_gene: TRBJ1-2
abundance: NA
d_gene: NA

CDR3nt: TGTGCCAGCAGCTCACCTAAAACTAGCGGGGGGATGAATGAGCAGTTCTTC
CDR3aa: CASSSPKTSGGMNEQFF
v_gene: TRBV5-6
j_gene: TRBJ2-1
abundance: NA
d_gene: TRBD2

CDR3nt: TGTGCCAGCAGCTTAGGGGCAGGTAGCTACGAGCAGTACTTC
CDR3aa: CASSLGAGSYEQYF
v_gene: TRBV7-2
j_gene: TRBJ2-7
abundance: NA
d_gene: NA

CDR3nt: TGCAGTGCTAGAGATTTACGGACAGATTATGGCTACACCTTC
CDR3aa: CSARDLRTDYGYTF
v_gene: TRBV20-1
j_gene: TRBJ1-2
abundance: few
d_gene: NA

CDR3nt: TGTGCCAGCAGTTCACCTACAGGGAAGGAAAACACCATATATTTT
CDR3aa: CASSSPTGKENTIYF
v_gene: TRBV6-6
j_gene: TRBJ1-3
abundance: NA
d_gene: NA

CDR3nt: TGTGCCACTCACGGAGTTACAGGGGGCGCTAGGAACACTGAAGCTTTCTTT
CDR3aa: CATHGVTGGARNTEAFF
v_gene: TRBV6-1
j_gene: TRBJ1-1
abundance: few
d_gene: TRBD1

CDR3nt: TGTGCCAGCAGCCCCCTTAAGGGGGCGGAAACTTTCTTT
CDR3aa: CASSPLKGAETFF
v_gene: TRBV7-9
j_gene: TRBJ1-1
abundance: NA
d_gene: TRBD1

CDR3nt: TGTGCCAGCACTTTGCGGGGGGGTACGCAGTATTTT
CDR3aa: CASTLRGGTQYF
v_gene: TRBV5-4
j_gene: TRBJ2-3
abundance: NA
d_gene: TRBD2

CDR3nt: TGCGCCAGCAGTCCGGGACGCGAGCAGTACTTC
CDR3aa: CASSPGREQYF
v_gene: TRBV10-2
j_gene: TRBJ2-7
abundance: NA
d_gene: NA

CDR3nt: TGTGCCAGCAGCCGGACAGATGAAAAACTGTTTTTT
CDR3aa: CASSRTDEKLFF
v_gene: TRBV7-9
j_gene: TRBJ1-4
abundance: NA
d_gene: NA

CDR3nt: TGTGCCAGCAGCTGGGGGACGGTTTTTAGCGAGCAGTACTTC
CDR3aa: CASSWGTVFSEQYF
v_gene: TRBV11-2
j_gene: TRBJ2-7
abundance: NA
d_gene: NA

CDR3nt: TGTGCCAGCAGTTCCCAATACAGGGGACTCGTCCACGAGCAGTACTTC
CDR3aa: CASSSQYRGLVHEQYF
v_gene: TRBV12-3/TRBV12-4
j_gene: TRBJ2-7
abundance: few
d_gene: NA

CDR3nt: TGCAGTGCTGGACAGGGGGCAGGTTACAATGAGCAGTTCTTC
CDR3aa: CSAGQGAGYNEQFF
v_gene: TRBV20-1
j_gene: TRBJ2-1
abundance: many
d_gene: TRBD1

CDR3nt: TGTGCCAGCAGCTCCTTGACAGGGGGCAGGGGTACGCAGTATTTT
CDR3aa: CASSSLTGGRGTQYF
v_gene: TRBV7-6
j_gene: TRBJ2-3
abundance: NA
d_gene: TRBD1

CDR3nt: TGTGCCAGCAGTTCCACCCCCGTCGAGACCCAGTACTTC
CDR3aa: CASSSTPVETQYF
v_gene: TRBV28
j_gene: TRBJ2-5
abundance: NA
d_gene: NA

CDR3nt: TGTGCCAGCAGCCCGAGGCCTAGCGGGGCTTACGAGCAGTACTTC
CDR3aa: CASSPRPSGAYEQYF
v_gene: TRBV7-9
j_gene: TRBJ2-7
abundance: NA
d_gene: TRBD2

CDR3nt: TGTGCCACCAGGGGGACAGGATCTTCCTACGAGCAGTACTTC
CDR3aa: CATRGTGSSYEQYF
v_gene: TRBV19
j_gene: TRBJ2-7
abundance: few
d_gene: TRBD1

CDR3nt: TGCAGTGCTATCTCCGGGCTAGGAGCTTACAATGAGCAGTTCTTC
CDR3aa: CSAISGLGAYNEQFF
v_gene: TRBV20-1
j_gene: TRBJ2-1
abundance: NA
d_gene: NA

CDR3nt: TGTGCCAGCAGCTCCTGGACAGGGAGAAGGACCGGGGAGCTGTTTTTT
CDR3aa: CASSSWTGRRTGELFF
v_gene: TRBV11-3
j_gene: TRBJ2-2
abundance: NA
d_gene: TRBD1

CDR3nt: TGCGCCAGCAGCTCCGAGGGCTCTGGCGGCTACACCTTC
CDR3aa: CASSSEGSGGYTF
v_gene: TRBV5-1
j_gene: TRBJ1-2
abundance: NA
d_gene: NA

CDR3nt: TGCAGCGTTAGGGACAGGGAAGTTGGTGGCTACACCTTC
CDR3aa: CSVRDREVGGYTF
v_gene: TRBV29-1
j_gene: TRBJ1-2
abundance: many
d_gene: TRBD1

CDR3nt: TGCAGCGTTAGTGACAGCTCCTACGAGCAGTACTTC
CDR3aa: CSVSDSSYEQYF
v_gene: TRBV29-1
j_gene: TRBJ2-7
abundance: many
d_gene: NA

CDR3nt: TGTGCCAGCAGTTTATCGGGCAGGAGCTCCTACAATGAGCAGTTCTTC
CDR3aa: CASSLSGRSSYNEQFF
v_gene: TRBV27
j_gene: TRBJ2-1
abundance: NA
d_gene: NA

CDR3nt: TGCGCCAGCAGCTCGGGGGACAGACTCTCCTACGAGCAGTACTTC
CDR3aa: CASSSGDRLSYEQYF
v_gene: TRBV5-1
j_gene: TRBJ2-7
abundance: few
d_gene: NA

CDR3nt: TGCAGTGCTGGACTCTCAGATACGCAGTATTTT
CDR3aa: CSAGLSDTQYF
v_gene: TRBV20-1
j_gene: TRBJ2-3
abundance: many
d_gene: NA

CDR3nt: TGCGCCAGTTCCGCGGCCTATTTT
CDR3aa: CASSAAYF
v_gene: TRBV10-1
j_gene: TRBJ1-3
abundance: few
d_gene: NA